A selection of T cell receptor beta chains follows, all from one sample in a study of immune evolution from preneoplasia to lung adenocarcinoma. Sequencing used immunoSEQ multiplex PCR; TCRdb keeps in-frame clones, though not all of them. This table has 4,000 or so clones, over 75% appearing once. The source material was FFPE adjacent normal lung tissue. All receptors come from a person aged 65 to 79 with lung adenocarcinoma. Both conserved end residues are part of each CDR3. A D gene is named only where the DNA matches it firmly. The size of a clone is reported for some rows only, either as once, few or many, or as a class for expanded clones.

d_call cdr3_length j_call v_call clone_size cdr3_aa cdr3_nt
. 15 TRBJ1-2 TRBV18 . CASSQSGGADYGYTF TGTGCCAGCTCACAAAGCGGGGGTGCGGACTATGGCTACACCTTC
TRBD2 15 TRBJ2-7 TRBV29-1 . CSVEESGLAGDEQYF TGCAGCGTTGAAGAATCGGGACTAGCGGGAGACGAGCAGTACTTC
. 13 TRBJ2-7 TRBV5-6 . CASSSDRTYEQYF TGTGCCAGCAGCTCTGACAGAACCTACGAGCAGTACTTC
TRBD2 15 TRBJ2-7 TRBV27 . CASSHFGGGVYEQYF TGTGCCAGCAGTCACTTTGGCGGGGGAGTCTACGAGCAGTACTTC
TRBD1 13 TRBJ1-2 TRBV7-6 . CASSWTGLGGYTF TGTGCCAGCAGCTGGACAGGGCTAGGAGGCTACACCTTC
TRBD1 13 TRBJ1-2 TRBV6-5 . CASRRQGMGGYTF TGTGCCAGCAGAAGACAGGGTATGGGTGGCTACACCTTC
. 17 TRBJ1-2 TRBV7-2 few CASSSTWTAGRQSGYTF TGTGCCAGCAGCTCTACGTGGACAGCGGGCCGGCAGAGTGGCTACACCTTC
TRBD2 14 TRBJ2-3 TRBV11-2 . CASSLEGLAGSQYF TGTGCCAGCAGCTTAGAGGGACTAGCGGGGTCTCAGTATTTT
. 14 TRBJ2-7 TRBV6-5 once CASSRPAGTDEQYF TGTGCCAGCAGCCGGCCGGCAGGGACGGACGAGCAGTACTTC
. 16 TRBJ1-1 TRBV5-8 . CASSRPPEVSNTEAFF TGTGCCAGCAGCCGCCCTCCCGAGGTCTCGAACACTGAAGCTTTCTTT
. 19 TRBJ2-2 TRBV2 . CARAGLRGTGTPNTGELFF TGTGCCAGAGCAGGTCTTAGGGGAACCGGGACACCCAACACCGGGGAGCTGTTTTTT
TRBD2 15 TRBJ2-3 TRBV7-3 . CASSLRISGVDTQYF TGTGCCAGCAGCTTAAGGATTAGCGGGGTGGATACGCAGTATTTT
. 13 TRBJ1-1 TRBV6-5 . CASSYEGYTEAFF TGTGCCAGCAGTTACGAGGGATACACTGAAGCTTTCTTT
. 14 TRBJ2-7 TRBV11-2 once CASSLDGWGYEQYF TGTGCCAGCAGCTTAGATGGGTGGGGCTACGAGCAGTACTTC
TRBD1 15 TRBJ2-2 TRBV19 . CASSSWTGNTGELFF TGTGCCAGTAGTTCCTGGACAGGGAACACCGGGGAGCTGTTTTTT
. 14 TRBJ2-2 TRBV29-1 . CSVAGALGTGELFF TGCAGCGTAGCAGGGGCCTTGGGAACCGGGGAGCTGTTTTTT
TRBD1 14 TRBJ2-5 TRBV2 . CASTEDRGQETQYF TGTGCCAGCACTGAGGACAGGGGGCAAGAGACCCAGTACTTC
. 15 TRBJ2-7 TRBV7-8 . CASSPEFLDSYEQYF TGTGCCAGCAGTCCCGAATTCCTTGACTCCTACGAGCAGTACTTC
. 15 TRBJ1-2 TRBV4-1 . CASSAQRGPNYGYTF TGCGCCAGCAGCGCCCAAAGGGGACCTAACTATGGCTACACCTTC
. 15 TRBJ1-3 TRBV11-2 . CASSLDFGPENTIYF TGTGCCAGCAGCTTAGATTTTGGGCCCGAAAACACCATATATTTT
TRBD2 14 TRBJ2-3 TRBV9 . CASSPWGEGDTQYF TGTGCCAGCAGCCCTTGGGGGGAGGGAGATACGCAGTATTTT
TRBD2 18 TRBJ2-7 TRBV10-3 . CAISGTAGTSSSRYEQYF TGTGCCATCAGTGGGACAGCAGGGACTAGCTCGTCCCGCTACGAGCAGTACTTC
. 15 TRBJ2-7 TRBV7-2 . CASSLGGDLTYEQYF TGTGCCAGCAGCTTAGGAGGGGACTTAACTTACGAGCAGTACTTC
TRBD2 16 TRBJ2-1 TRBV19 once CASSSRTSGSHNEQFF TGTGCCAGTAGTTCCCGGACTAGCGGGAGCCACAATGAGCAGTTCTTC
. 15 TRBJ1-4 TRBV4-1 . CASSQDPGAWEKLFF TGCGCCAGCAGCCAAGACCCGGGGGCGTGGGAAAAACTGTTTTTT
. 16 TRBJ2-5 TRBV19 . CASGKDRAVNQETQYF TGTGCCAGTGGGAAAGACCGAGCCGTGAATCAAGAGACCCAGTACTTC
. 14 TRBJ2-4 TRBV28 . CASSPAGTKNIQYF TGTGCCAGCAGCCCAGCCGGCACCAAAAACATTCAGTACTTC
TRBD2 16 TRBJ2-1 TRBV9 . CASSSRTSGTRNEQFF TGTGCCAGCAGCTCCCGGACTAGCGGGACTAGGAATGAGCAGTTCTTC
. 14 TRBJ2-7 TRBV18 . CASSATWGIHEQYF TGTGCCAGCTCAGCTACATGGGGAATCCACGAGCAGTACTTC
TRBD2 15 TRBJ2-1 TRBV7-7 . CASSKSAGGPNEQFF TGTGCCAGCAGCAAATCGGCGGGAGGCCCCAATGAGCAGTTCTTC
. 12 TRBJ1-5 TRBV30 . CAWSEIHQPQHF TGTGCCTGGAGTGAAATTCATCAGCCCCAGCATTTT
. 11 TRBJ2-7 TRBV29-1 . CSISSSYEQYF TGCAGCATTTCGAGCTCCTACGAGCAGTACTTC
. 14 TRBJ2-2 TRBV18 . CASSMDSHTGELFF TGTGCCAGCTCAATGGACAGCCACACCGGGGAACTGTTTTTT
. 17 TRBJ2-4 TRBV11-2 . CASSLVLSQGAKNIQYF TGTGCCAGCAGCTTAGTTCTATCCCAGGGGGCCAAAAACATTCAGTACTTC
TRBD2 15 TRBJ2-3 TRBV28 . CASTQIAGGTDTQYF TGTGCCAGCACTCAGATAGCGGGAGGCACAGATACGCAGTATTTT
TRBD2 16 TRBJ2-7 TRBV2 . CASSPGRASGMYEQYF TGTGCCAGCAGCCCCGGGCGGGCTAGCGGGATGTACGAGCAGTACTTC
. 13 TRBJ2-7 TRBV10-1 . CASSSPGTEEQYF TGCGCCAGCAGTTCTCCCGGGACGGAGGAGCAGTACTTC
TRBD2 18 TRBJ2-7 TRBV7-8 . CASSLSGTSGRASHEQYF TGTGCCAGCAGCTTATCCGGGACTAGCGGGAGGGCCTCCCACGAGCAGTACTTC
. 14 TRBJ2-7 TRBV5-1 . CASSLVTDSYEQYF TGCGCCAGCAGCTTGGTGACAGACTCCTACGAGCAGTACTTC
. 13 TRBJ1-2 TRBV30 few CAWRTAPLGGYTF TGTGCCTGGAGGACCGCTCCCTTGGGTGGCTACACCTTC
. 15 TRBJ2-7 TRBV7-2 . CASSLGSLAEYEQYF TGTGCCAGCAGCTTAGGCTCATTAGCAGAATACGAGCAGTACTTC
TRBD2 15 TRBJ2-7 TRBV10-3 . CAISGLAGESNEQYF TGTGCCATCAGCGGGCTAGCGGGAGAAAGCAACGAGCAGTACTTC
TRBD1 14 TRBJ2-1 TRBV5-6 . CASSLWWTGAGQFF TGTGCCAGCAGCTTGTGGTGGACAGGGGCCGGGCAGTTCTTC
TRBD1 15 TRBJ2-7 TRBV5-1 large CASSLTGAATYEQYF TGCGCCAGCAGCTTGACAGGGGCCGCTACCTACGAGCAGTACTTC
TRBD1 13 TRBJ2-7 TRBV5-1 . CASTGTGPLEQYF TGCGCCAGCACCGGGACAGGGCCCCTCGAGCAGTACTTC
TRBD1 13 TRBJ1-2 TRBV6-5 . CASSGTGSYGYTF TGTGCCAGCAGTGGGACAGGGAGCTATGGCTACACCTTC
. 12 TRBJ1-1 TRBV6-1 . CASSFVLTEAFF TGTGCCAGCAGTTTCGTCCTCACTGAAGCTTTCTTT
TRBD2 18 TRBJ2-5 TRBV27 . CASSLTSGRIRGVETQYF TGTGCCAGCAGTTTGACTAGCGGGAGGATTCGAGGCGTAGAGACCCAGTACTTC
. 16 TRBJ2-3 TRBV30 . CAWTRPGATSTDTQYF TGTGCCTGGACCCGGCCAGGGGCGACTAGCACAGATACGCAGTATTTT
. 16 TRBJ1-5 TRBV27 once CASSFWGTSHNQPQHF TGTGCCAGCAGTTTTTGGGGGACATCCCATAATCAGCCCCAGCATTTT
TRBD1 16 TRBJ2-1 TRBV5-8 . CASSLEGQGNYNEQFF TGTGCCAGCAGCTTAGAGGGACAGGGAAACTACAATGAGCAGTTCTTC
TRBD1 16 TRBJ2-5 TRBV11-2 . CASSTPGQGDQETQYF TGTGCCAGCAGCACGCCGGGACAGGGGGACCAAGAGACCCAGTACTTC
. 12 TRBJ1-2 TRBV7-2 . CASSLISGGYTF TGTGCCAGCAGCTTGATATCAGGCGGCTACACCTTC
. 12 TRBJ2-3 TRBV9 . CASSVRADAQYF TGTGCCAGCAGCGTTAGGGCAGATGCGCAGTATTTT
. 13 TRBJ1-1 TRBV27 once CASSRREGTEAFF TGTGCCAGCAGTCGGAGGGAGGGCACTGAAGCTTTCTTT